This T cell receptor beta chain was profiled in a study of blood T cells in healthy people across ages. Findings and caveats of the study: When set beside aged donors, long-lived donors presented more naive CD4+ cells and higher diversity.

As concerns this clonotype: What it recognizes is unknown.

Every donor gave roughly 9.2 milliliters of peripheral blood. CDR3 length equals 12 residues. CDR1 and CDR2 from the germline V gene are SGHTA and FQGNSA. The ends were cut back, 4 bases at V and 6 bases at J, with 7 bases in the middle. Next came a second PCR, run for 7 to 11 cycles, which used a sample-barcoded 5' primer along with a J-beta primer mix. With 12 random nucleotides, a template-switch adaptor tagged each individual cDNA molecule. TCRdb reprocessed the 5' RACE reads with MiXCR, giving one entry per CDR3 protein. The profile shows some 1.8 million distinct CDR3 sequences, approximately 39% of them singletons.

The chain has TRBV7-2 and TRBJ2-1; D ambiguous. Sequenced material: blood. This sequence originates from a human donor in good health. The CDR3 bases are TGTGCCAGCAGCTCCCAGGTCAATGAGCAGTTCTTC. It is translated as CASSSQVNEQFF.